This entry describes one TCR beta chain. Its cognate antigen has yet to be identified. Within one base of it there is no much larger clone, and no base qualities were kept. The sample comes from a study of glioma-infiltrating T cells after dendritic cell vaccination (dated by TCRdb to the mid-2010s). In the study overall: The cohort comprised approximately 15 glioblastoma patients from Phase I and II dendritic cell vaccination trials, 9 newly diagnosed and 6 with recurrent disease. Autologous tumor lysate-pulsed dendritic cell vaccination was administered to the patients between the early 2000s and the early 2010s. To make the vaccine, monocyte-derived dendritic cells were cultured for under 9 days with IL-4 and GM-CSF and then pulsed overnight with autologous tumor lysate. Patients received three intradermal dendritic cell vaccine injections at biweekly intervals in the arm below the axilla. In glioblastoma patients vaccinated with dendritic cells, deep sequencing of TCR beta CDR3 regions served to measure the amount of tumor-infiltrating lymphocytes and to compare repertoires between tumor and blood. Survival after dendritic cell vaccination was correlated with TCR sequencing metrics, such as TIL content and the overlap between tumor and blood repertoires.

What the time point label conveys for this sample: after dendritic cell vaccination, including at tumor progression/relapse. To be selected, patients needed enough residual fresh-frozen tumor tissue and more than two years of available survival data. Molecular status otherwise varied across the glioblastoma patients, but none of them carried an isocitrate dehydrogenase mutation. PBMC collection took place before vaccination, two weeks after the third vaccination, and at tumor progression if progression occurred. Genomic DNA was extracted with the Qiagen DNeasy Blood extraction Kit. The immunoSEQ assay amplified TCRB CDR3 regions from around 2 micrograms of genomic DNA, or from all available DNA when less than that amount was available. The multiplex PCR employed 60 forward primers targeting TCR V beta segments and 13 reverse primers targeting J beta segments. To estimate the number of reads per starting template, synthetic control templates were added to each sample at limiting dilution. The Illumina HiSeq System generated 87 bp sequencing reads. Concerning the study's data processing: PCR and sequencing errors were removed by a nearest neighbor algorithm that merged closely related sequences. TCR overlap was measured as the percentage of unique tumor TCR beta sequences also present in the same patient's peripheral blood. This is the immuneACCESS table as TCRdb keeps it, with only in-frame sequences that have V and J called. A part of the clones is gone; compared with another copy, unresolved V genes explain less than half, and the rest is unexplained. V, J and clone size are those of that table, while D and trimming were read from the DNA. Present in this sample are fewer than 95,000 clones, 75% to 90% of which were seen just once. The ten biggest clones cover around 9.3% of the sample.

Study-wide findings and limitations: The cohort was small and heterogeneous, only a few patients had full blood and tumor sets, and even fewer had initial-recurrent tumor pairs. The three-group TCR overlap response model was described as speculative and requiring prospective validation. After dendritic cell vaccination, a higher estimated pretreatment TIL content predicted longer time to progression and overall survival. TCR clonality showed no direct relationship with survival, which suggests that a diverse polyclonal response may matter.

Per the germline V gene (reference sequence), SGHNT is the CDR1 and YYREEE is the CDR2. From the cysteine up to the phenylalanine, the CDR3 has a length of 16 residues. The entry retains the CDR3 DNA only, 48 bases that are in frame from base 1. V loses 4 bases at its end and J loses 4 bases; junction bases beyond the gene matches: 9. This receptor was obtained from a human donor with glioblastoma. Specimen: blood, collected after dendritic cell vaccination. This sequence uses TRBV5-4 and TRBJ2-3, with 10 bases matching TRBD1. This receptor has the CDR3 CASSARQGAPSDTQYF. The DNA sequence is given as TGTGCCAGCAGCGCGCGACAGGGGGCCCCTTCAGATACGCAGTATTTT.